This TCR beta chain was sequenced for a study of blood T cell repertoires in COVID-19. As for the study in general: Some COVID-19 samples were acute and others convalescent; all came from the United States, Italy and Spain. In each case, the material was cDNA or gDNA derived from T cells, B-cell-depleted T cells, or PBMCs.

The CDR3 has 16 amino acids. The germline gives CDR1 MNHEY, CDR2 SMNVEV (reference sequence). Deletions cut 2 bases from V and 4 bases from J, with 15 bases between. In the original processing: Quantification of nucleated cells was approximated via reference gene primer amplification. Data came from immunoSEQ multiplex PCR; TCRdb stores just in-frame clones and leaves some out. Clone size and the V and J calls come from that table; the DNA yielded D and trimming. The table includes some 67,000 clones, roughly nine tenths detected once. The rearrangement links TRBV27 to TRBJ2-1, with D perhaps matching TRBD2 (6 bases). The sequencing sample was made of peripheral blood. This clonotype was sampled from a woman younger than 30 with acute or convalescent COVID-19. CDR3 DNA: TGTGCCAGCAGTTTAGTCTCGGGGGACCTATACAATGAGCAGTTCTTC. Amino acids: CASSLVSGDLYNEQFF.